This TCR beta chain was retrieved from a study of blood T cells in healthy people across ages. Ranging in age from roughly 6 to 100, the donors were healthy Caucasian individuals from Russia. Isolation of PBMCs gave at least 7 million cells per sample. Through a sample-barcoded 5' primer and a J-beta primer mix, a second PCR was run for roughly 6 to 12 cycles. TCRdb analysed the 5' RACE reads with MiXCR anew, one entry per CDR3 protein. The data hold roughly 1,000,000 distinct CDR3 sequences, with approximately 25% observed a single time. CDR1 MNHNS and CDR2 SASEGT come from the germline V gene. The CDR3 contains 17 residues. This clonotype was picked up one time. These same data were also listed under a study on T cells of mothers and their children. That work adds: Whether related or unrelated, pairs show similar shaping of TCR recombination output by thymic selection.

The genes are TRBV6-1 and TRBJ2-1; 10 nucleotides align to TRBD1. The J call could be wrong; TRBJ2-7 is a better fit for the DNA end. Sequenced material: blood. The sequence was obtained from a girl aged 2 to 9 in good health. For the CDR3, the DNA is TGTGCCAGCAGTGATGGGGACAGGGGACTATTCTCCTACGAGCAGTACTTC. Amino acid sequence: CASSDGDRGLFSYEQYF.